This T cell receptor (beta chain) was identified during a study of cytomegalovirus exposure and HLA in healthy donors. Between the trimmed V and J ends, which lost 3 bases and 0 bases, there was a span of 27 bases. CDR1 is KGHSH and CDR2 is LQKENI in the germline V gene. CDR3 length: 21 amino acids. Amplification used 60 Vbeta primers and 13 Jbeta primers. The assay was immunoSEQ multiplex PCR, and TCRdb's table has in-frame clones only and misses some. The table lists approximately 170,000 clones, 65% to 80% of them singletons. The chain employs TRBV18 and TRBJ2-1; D is unresolved. The sample taken for sequencing was PBMCs. This receptor was taken from a man aged 30 to 39 in good health and CMV-seropositive. The CDR3 region has the DNA TGTGCCAGCTCACCCAACCTTGTAGAAATGGCCCACTATAGCTCCTACAATGAGCAGTTCTTC. This encodes CASSPNLVEMAHYSSYNEQFF. Based on the CDR3 plus reference TRBV18 and TRBJ2-1, the full variable domain is NAGVMQNPRHLVRRRGQEARLRCSPMKGHSHVYWYRQLPEEGLKFMVYLQKENIIDESGMPKERFSAEFPKEGPSILRIQQVVRGDSAAYFCASSPNLVEMAHYSSYNEQFFGPGTRLTVL.